This T cell receptor beta chain came from a study of blood T cell repertoires in COVID-19. Study in general: Sites across the United States, Italy and Spain contributed samples from acute and convalescent COVID-19. The cDNA or gDNA used as material had been derived from T cells, B-cell-depleted T cells, or PBMCs.

The table lists this clone with a count of one. Methods used by the authors: Researchers report that nucleated cell counts were estimated from reference gene primer amplification. Clones were sequenced by immunoSEQ multiplex PCR, and TCRdb holds only the in-frame ones, with some missing. V, J and clone size are those of that table, while D and trimming were read from the DNA. Here the sample spans 30,000 to 35,000 clones, around 87% being singletons. This CDR3 spans 13 amino acids. Germline CDR1 is MRHNA and CDR2 is SNTAGT. V was pared by 3 bases and J by 3 bases, with 8 bases between. The material sequenced was peripheral blood. The chain uses TRBV6-4 and TRBJ1-2; TRBD1 is a possible D gene (5 bases). This receptor was identified in a human donor in a cohort sampled during active COVID-19. As DNA, the CDR3 is TGTGCCAGCAGTGAAAGGGGCGACTATGGCTACACCTTC. It codes for CASSERGDYGYTF.